Listed below are T cell receptor beta chains from one sample, sequenced in a study of T-cell reconstitution after alpha-beta-depleted transplantation in children. Each CDR3 protein is one row after TCRdb ran MiXCR on the PCR reads. The profile covers about 580,000 distinct CDR3 sequences, with roughly 23% appearing a single time and roughly 15% taken by the ten largest. Sequencing was performed on PBMCs, mostly from graft donor cells, taken 360 days after TCRalphabeta/CD19-depleted stem cell transplant. These receptors originate from a boy under three years old who had a stem cell transplant for acute myeloid leukemia, so the T cells may come from the graft donor. CDR3s include the opening cysteine and the closing phenylalanine or tryptophan. A D gene is named only where the DNA matches it firmly. Not every row has a clone size; where given, it reads once, few, many or a size class.

d_call,j_call,v_call,clone_size,cdr3_aa,cdr3_nt
NA,TRBJ2-1,TRBV20-1,many,CSATLYNEQFF,TGCAGTGCTACCCTTTACAATGAGCAGTTCTTC
NA,TRBJ2-2,TRBV9,NA,CASSVTAGELFF,TGTGCCAGCAGCGTTACCGCCGGGGAGCTGTTTTTT
TRBD1,TRBJ1-1,TRBV6-1,NA,CASSPDRESEAFF,TGTGCCAGCAGCCCAGACAGGGAATCTGAAGCTTTCTTT
NA,TRBJ1-2,TRBV7-9,few,CASRPGPLTGSYGYTF,TGTGCCAGCAGACCCGGGCCCCTTACAGGTTCTTATGGCTACACCTTC
NA,TRBJ1-6,TRBV20-1,NA,CSARNSSYNSPLHF,TGCAGTGCTAGAAATAGCTCCTATAATTCACCCCTCCACTTT
NA,TRBJ2-3,TRBV12-3/TRBV12-4,NA,CASTLRGGQLDTQYF,TGTGCCAGCACTCTACGGGGGGGACAGTTAGATACGCAGTATTTT
NA,TRBJ1-1,TRBV7-3,many,CASSLRGPDTEAFF,TGTGCCAGCAGCTTAAGAGGCCCGGACACTGAAGCTTTCTTT
NA,TRBJ2-7,TRBV5-6,once,CASSYSPGHDEQYF,TGTGCCAGCAGCTATAGCCCTGGACATGACGAGCAGTACTTC
TRBD2,TRBJ2-3,TRBV2,NA,CATTGGTGGISDTQYF,TGTGCCACCACTGGGGGGACGGGGGGTATCTCAGATACGCAGTATTTT
NA,TRBJ2-3,TRBV12-3/TRBV12-4,NA,CASSLRRTISTDTQYF,TGTGCCAGCAGTTTACGGCGTACAATTAGCACAGATACGCAGTATTTT
NA,TRBJ1-3,TRBV7-9,few,CASSFGDSRNTIYF,TGTGCCAGCAGCTTCGGTGACAGCCGGAACACCATATATTTT
NA,TRBJ2-1,TRBV4-3,few,CASSQDFYNEQFF,TGCGCCAGCAGCCAAGACTTTTACAATGAGCAGTTCTTC
NA,TRBJ1-1,TRBV20-1,many,CSARRQPGNTEAFF,TGCAGTGCTCGGAGACAGCCCGGTAACACTGAAGCTTTCTTT
NA,TRBJ1-5,TRBV6-2/TRBV6-3,NA,CASSYVWPRRQVMGNQPQHF,TGTGCCAGCAGTTACGTGTGGCCCCGTCGACAGGTCATGGGCAATCAGCCCCAGCATTTT
NA,TRBJ2-3,TRBV20-1,NA,CSARNGGGLTDTQYF,TGCAGTGCTCGGAATGGGGGGGGGCTCACAGATACGCAGTATTTT
NA,TRBJ2-1,TRBV5-6,few,CASTPRQARRAYNEQFF,TGTGCCAGCACCCCAAGACAGGCCAGGCGGGCCTACAATGAGCAGTTCTTC
TRBD2,TRBJ2-3,TRBV15,few,CATSRVPGQRGRGMLLDTQYF,TGTGCCACCAGCAGAGTCCCCGGACAGCGGGGGAGGGGGATGCTATTAGATACGCAGTATTTT
TRBD1,TRBJ2-1,TRBV20-1,many,CSARDLDRVNNEQFF,TGCAGTGCTAGAGATTTGGACAGGGTAAACAATGAGCAGTTCTTC
TRBD2,TRBJ2-5,TRBV9,NA,CASSPTERVAGVSETQYF,TGTGCCAGCAGCCCCACAGAGAGGGTAGCGGGGGTATCGGAGACCCAGTACTTC
TRBD1,TRBJ2-7,TRBV20-1,NA,CSATRDRVGYEQYF,TGCAGTGCTACAAGAGACAGGGTAGGCTACGAGCAGTACTTC
NA,TRBJ2-1,TRBV3-1,many,CASSPSTGDFEQFF,TGTGCCAGCAGCCCTTCTACTGGGGATTTTGAGCAGTTCTTC
NA,TRBJ1-1,TRBV2,NA,CASSESQEAFF,TGTGCCAGCAGTGAGTCCCAAGAAGCTTTCTTT